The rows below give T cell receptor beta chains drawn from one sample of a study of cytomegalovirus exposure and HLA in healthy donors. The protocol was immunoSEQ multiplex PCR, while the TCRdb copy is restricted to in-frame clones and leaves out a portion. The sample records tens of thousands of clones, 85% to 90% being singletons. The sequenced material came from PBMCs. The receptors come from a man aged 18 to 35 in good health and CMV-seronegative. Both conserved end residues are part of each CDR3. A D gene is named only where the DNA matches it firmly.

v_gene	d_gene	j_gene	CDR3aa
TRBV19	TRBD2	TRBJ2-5	CASSIGASGGETQYF
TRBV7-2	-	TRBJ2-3	CASSPQGSSTDTQYF
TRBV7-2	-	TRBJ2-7	CASSRALQGGYEQYF
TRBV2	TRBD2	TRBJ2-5	CASSDSGTVMKTQYF
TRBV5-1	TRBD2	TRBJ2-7	CASSTTPNPGLSSEQYF
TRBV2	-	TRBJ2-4	CASSEHPAGDDIQYF
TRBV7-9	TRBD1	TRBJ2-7	CSSSPGGYYEQYF
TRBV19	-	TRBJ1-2	CASSIMAFYYGYTF
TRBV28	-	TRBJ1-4	CASSFLAQVPNEKLFF
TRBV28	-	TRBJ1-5	CASSPLAGGNQPQHF